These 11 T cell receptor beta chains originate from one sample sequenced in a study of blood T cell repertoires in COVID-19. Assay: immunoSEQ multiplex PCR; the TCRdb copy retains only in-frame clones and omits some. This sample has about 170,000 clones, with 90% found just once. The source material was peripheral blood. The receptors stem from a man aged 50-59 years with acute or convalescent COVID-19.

CDR3 residues: CASRSRGQSNTGELFF. In nucleotides, the CDR3 is TGTGCCAGCAGGTCACGTGGGCAGTCGAACACCGGGGAGCTGTTTTTT. This rearrangement joins TRBV7-9 to TRBJ2-2; no definite D call. The V and J ends lost 6 bases and 0 bases respectively, with 14 bases between them. This CDR3 is built from 16 residues. Germline-derived CDR1 and CDR2 are SEHNR and FQNEAQ (reference sequence).

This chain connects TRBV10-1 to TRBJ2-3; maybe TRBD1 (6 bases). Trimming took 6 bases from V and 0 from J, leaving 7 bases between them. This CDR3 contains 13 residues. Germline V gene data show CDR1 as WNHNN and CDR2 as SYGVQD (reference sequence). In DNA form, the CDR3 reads TGCGCCAGCAGCGACAGGAGCACAGATACGCAGTATTTT. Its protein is CASSDRSTDTQYF.

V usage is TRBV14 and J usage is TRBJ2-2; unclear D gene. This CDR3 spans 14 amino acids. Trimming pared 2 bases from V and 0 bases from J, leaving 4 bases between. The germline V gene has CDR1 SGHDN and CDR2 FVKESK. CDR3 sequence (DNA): TGTGCCAGCAGCCAACAGGCGAACACCGGGGAGCTGTTTTTT. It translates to CASSQQANTGELFF.

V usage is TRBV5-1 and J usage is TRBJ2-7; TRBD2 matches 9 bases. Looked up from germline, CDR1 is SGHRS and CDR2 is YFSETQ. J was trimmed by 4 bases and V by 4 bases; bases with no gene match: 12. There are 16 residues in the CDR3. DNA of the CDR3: TGCGCCAGCAGCCGGGTGGCGGGGACTAGCAAATACGAGCAGTACTTC. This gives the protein CASSRVAGTSKYEQYF.

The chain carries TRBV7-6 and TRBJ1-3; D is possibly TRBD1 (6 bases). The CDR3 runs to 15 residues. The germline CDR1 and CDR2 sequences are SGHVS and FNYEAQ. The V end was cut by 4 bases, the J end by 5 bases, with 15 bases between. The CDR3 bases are TGTGCCAGCAGCTCTGGAACAGGGAGTCGAAACACCATATATTTT. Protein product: CASSSGTGSRNTIYF.

CDR3 protein: CASSPIPTSGEAFF. In DNA form, the CDR3 reads TGTGCCAGCTCACCAATTCCCACTTCAGGGGAAGCTTTCTTT. This chain connects TRBV18 to TRBJ1-1, with D perhaps TRBD1 (5 bases). Trimming removed 2 bases from V and 8 bases from J, with 15 bases in between. Germline V gene lookup returns CDR1 KGHSH and CDR2 LQKENI. There are 14 residues in the CDR3.

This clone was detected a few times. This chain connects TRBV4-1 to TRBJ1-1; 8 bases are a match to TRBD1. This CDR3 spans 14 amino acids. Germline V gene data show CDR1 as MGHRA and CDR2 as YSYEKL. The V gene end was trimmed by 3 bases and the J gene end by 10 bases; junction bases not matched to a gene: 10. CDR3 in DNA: TGCGCCAGCAGCCACCAGGGGGCCAACTATGGAGCTTTCTTT. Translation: CASSHQGANYGAFF.

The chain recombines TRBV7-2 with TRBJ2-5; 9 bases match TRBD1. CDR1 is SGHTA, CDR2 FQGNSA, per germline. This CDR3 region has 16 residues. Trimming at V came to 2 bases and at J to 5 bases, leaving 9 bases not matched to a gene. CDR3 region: CASSLPGQGFWETQYF. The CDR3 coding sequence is TGTGCCAGCAGCTTACCGGGACAGGGATTTTGGGAGACCCAGTACTTC.

CDR3 sequence: CASSVGLYGYTF. The CDR3 region has the DNA TGTGCCAGCAGCGTGGGCCTCTATGGCTACACCTTC. The genes are TRBV9 and TRBJ1-2; no firm D call. Trimming shortened V by 2 bases and J by 4 bases, and 6 bases separated the two germline ends. Germline V lookup: CDR1 SGDLS, CDR2 YYNGEE. The CDR3 totals 12 residues.

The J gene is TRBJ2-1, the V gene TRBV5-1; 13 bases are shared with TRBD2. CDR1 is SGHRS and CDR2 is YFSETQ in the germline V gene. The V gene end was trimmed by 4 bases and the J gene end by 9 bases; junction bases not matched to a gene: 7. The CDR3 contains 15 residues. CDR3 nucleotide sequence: TGCGCCAGCAGCCCATCGACTAGCGGGAGGTTTGAGCAGTTCTTC. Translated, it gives CASSPSTSGRFEQFF.

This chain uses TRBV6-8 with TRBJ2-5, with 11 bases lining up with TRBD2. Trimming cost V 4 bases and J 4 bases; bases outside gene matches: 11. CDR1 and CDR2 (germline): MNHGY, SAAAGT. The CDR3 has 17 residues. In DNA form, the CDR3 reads TGTGCCAGCAGTTCCCCGGAGACTAGCGGGAATGGAGAGACCCAGTACTTC. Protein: CASSSPETSGNGETQYF.